Listed below are T cell receptor beta chains from one sample, sequenced in a study of blood T cell repertoires in COVID-19. Method: immunoSEQ multiplex PCR; TCRdb's copy keeps in-frame clones and lacks some. The sample shows under 300,000 clones, nearly 90% of them seen only once. Input material: peripheral blood. The receptors come from a middle-aged woman who had recovered from COVID-19. CDR3s include the opening cysteine and the closing phenylalanine or tryptophan. A D gene is named only where the DNA matches it firmly.

>TRBD1|TRBV11-3
CASGDRLSYGYTF
>-|TRBV19
CASSHPSTAYGYTF
>-|TRBV5-4
CASSLAGRDSYEQFF
>TRBD1|TRBV29-1
CSVGIGTANEKLFF
>-|TRBV23-1
CAITPSGQTYMNTEAFF
>-|TRBV15
CATSRGPLTGLDEQYF
>TRBD1|TRBV6-2/TRBV6-3
CASSHPGQVKNIQYF
>TRBD1|TRBV28
CASSWTGFGYTF
>TRBD1|TRBV10-3
CAISKYPGTEYGYTF
>-|TRBV7-2
CASSLVVGWETQYF
>TRBD1|TRBV7-3
CASSLHGTASDEQFF
>TRBD1|TRBV7-8
CASSPGQGRRSTDTQYF
>TRBD2|TRBV25-1
CASSEIGTSSYEQYF
>-|TRBV6-2/TRBV6-3
CASSYSGRTNYEQYF
>-|TRBV18
CASSPRGTYEQYF
>TRBD1|TRBV19
CASSITGADTEAFF
>-|TRBV7-2
CASSRAGAGGLTKETQYF
>TRBD1|TRBV4-2
CASSLGTGGQETQYF
>TRBD2|TRBV7-2
CASSLSGGYSYNEQFF
>-|TRBV29-1
CSVGARSSYEQYF
>TRBD2|TRBV7-3
CASSLEASGTSYNEQFF
>TRBD2|TRBV2
CASLSSGTYEQYF
>TRBD1|TRBV5-8
CASSIGQGANEKLFF
>TRBD1|TRBV19
CASSLGQGYAGNTIYF
>TRBD1|TRBV4-2
CASSLTTGVQYGYTF
>TRBD1|TRBV5-6
CASSLYRGYIGETQYF
>-|TRBV10-3
CAISRDTPTGELFF
>-|TRBV21-1
CASSGRGMVHQPQHF
>-|TRBV4-1
CASSRSLPEQFF
>-|TRBV30
CAWSVQQTKETQYF
>TRBD2|TRBV30
CAWNSKREGGADTQYF
>-|TRBV27
CASSMGLPTGELFF
>-|TRBV2
CASSSQDQPQHF
>-|TRBV11-3
CASSLDGFYEQYF
>TRBD1|TRBV7-2
CASSFSGRTGASDLHF
>-|TRBV6-2/TRBV6-3
CASSFPPGWQYF
>TRBD1|TRBV28
CASLHGTGGSPLHF
>-|TRBV2
CASSPGTGPGGRFGEQFF
>TRBD1|TRBV20-1
CSASRMTGSNYGYTF
>TRBD1|TRBV11-3
CASSPGQEQPQHF
>TRBD1|TRBV4-2
CASSPGDSYGYTF